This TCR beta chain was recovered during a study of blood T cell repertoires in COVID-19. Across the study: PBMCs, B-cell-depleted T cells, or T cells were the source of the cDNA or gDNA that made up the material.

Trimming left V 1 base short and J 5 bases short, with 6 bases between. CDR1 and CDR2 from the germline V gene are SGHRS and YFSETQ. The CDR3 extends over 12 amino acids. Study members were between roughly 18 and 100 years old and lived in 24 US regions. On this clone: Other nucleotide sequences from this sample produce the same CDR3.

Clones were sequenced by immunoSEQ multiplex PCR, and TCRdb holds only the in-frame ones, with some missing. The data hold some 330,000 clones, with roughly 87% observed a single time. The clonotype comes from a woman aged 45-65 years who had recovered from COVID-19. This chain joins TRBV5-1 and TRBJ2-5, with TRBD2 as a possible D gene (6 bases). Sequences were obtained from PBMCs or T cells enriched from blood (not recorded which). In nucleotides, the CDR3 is TGCGCCAGCAGCTTGCGGGGGGAGACCCAGTACTTC. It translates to CASSLRGETQYF.